A selection of T cell receptor beta chains follows, all from one sample in a study of blood T cell repertoires in COVID-19. The repertoire was sequenced with immunoSEQ multiplex PCR; TCRdb's copy has only in-frame clones and lacks some. This table holds 65,000 to 95,000 clones, nearly 90% found once. The sequencing input was peripheral blood. Source of these receptors: an elderly man with acute or convalescent COVID-19. Both conserved end residues are part of each CDR3. Each record gives: V gene, clone size, J gene, D gene, CDR3 protein, CDR3 DNA. D genes are given only for firm matches. Rows give clone size only sometimes, using once, few, many, or a class for an expanded clone.

v_call: TRBV28; clone_size: few; j_call: TRBJ2-3; d_call: .; cdr3_aa: CASSFVILVSPTDTQYF; cdr3_nt: TGTGCCAGCAGTTTCGTTATACTCGTCTCGCCGACAGATACGCAGTATTTT
v_call: TRBV29-1; clone_size: few; j_call: TRBJ2-5; d_call: TRBD2; cdr3_aa: CSVFGTSGGVTRETQYF; cdr3_nt: TGCAGCGTCTTCGGGACTAGCGGGGGGGTAACTCGCGAGACCCAGTACTTC
v_call: TRBV29-1; clone_size: .; j_call: TRBJ1-1; d_call: .; cdr3_aa: CSSLIGAMGTEAFF; cdr3_nt: TGCAGCTCATTGATAGGGGCAATGGGGACTGAAGCTTTCTTT
v_call: TRBV5-4; clone_size: .; j_call: TRBJ2-7; d_call: .; cdr3_aa: CASSLQGYEQYF; cdr3_nt: TGTGCCAGCAGCTTGCAGGGCTACGAGCAGTACTTC
v_call: TRBV6-5; clone_size: .; j_call: TRBJ1-2; d_call: TRBD1; cdr3_aa: CASRDRVLYGYTF; cdr3_nt: TGTGCCAGCAGAGACAGGGTTCTTTATGGCTACACCTTC
v_call: TRBV5-4; clone_size: .; j_call: TRBJ2-7; d_call: TRBD2; cdr3_aa: CASSIVAGYEQYF; cdr3_nt: TGTGCCAGCAGCATAGTAGCGGGGTACGAGCAGTACTTC
v_call: TRBV30; clone_size: .; j_call: TRBJ1-1; d_call: TRBD1; cdr3_aa: CAWSFPLTGANTEAFF; cdr3_nt: TGTGCCTGGAGTTTTCCCTTGACAGGGGCGAACACTGAAGCTTTCTTT
v_call: TRBV5-4; clone_size: .; j_call: TRBJ1-2; d_call: .; cdr3_aa: CASSLDREYGYTF; cdr3_nt: TGTGCCAGCAGCTTGGACAGGGAGTATGGCTACACCTTC
v_call: TRBV6-5; clone_size: .; j_call: TRBJ1-4; d_call: .; cdr3_aa: CASSTPGKNEKLFF; cdr3_nt: TGTGCCAGCAGTACTCCGGGGAAGAATGAAAAACTGTTTTTT
v_call: TRBV7-5; clone_size: once; j_call: TRBJ2-2; d_call: .; cdr3_aa: CVRSFSSGELFF; cdr3_nt: TGTGTCAGAAGCTTTAGTTCCGGGGAGCTGTTTTTT
v_call: TRBV19; clone_size: once; j_call: TRBJ1-6; d_call: TRBD1; cdr3_aa: CASSIGQGTNNSPLHF; cdr3_nt: TGTGCCAGTAGTATCGGACAGGGTACAAATAATTCACCCCTCCACTTT
v_call: TRBV6-1; clone_size: .; j_call: TRBJ2-7; d_call: .; cdr3_aa: CASSETEYEQYF; cdr3_nt: TGTGCCAGCAGTGAGACAGAGTACGAGCAGTACTTC
v_call: TRBV28; clone_size: .; j_call: TRBJ1-3; d_call: .; cdr3_aa: CASNQGFRNTIYF; cdr3_nt: TGTGCCAGCAATCAGGGGTTTCGAAACACCATATATTTT
v_call: TRBV27; clone_size: .; j_call: TRBJ1-1; d_call: .; cdr3_aa: CASSSLSNSLMNTEAFF; cdr3_nt: TGTGCCAGCAGTTCTCTTTCGAATAGCCTAATGAACACTGAAGCTTTCTTT
v_call: TRBV24-1; clone_size: .; j_call: TRBJ2-1; d_call: .; cdr3_aa: CATSDLGPSEPYKQFF; cdr3_nt: TGTGCCACCAGTGATTTGGGGCCCTCTGAACCGTATAAGCAGTTCTTC
v_call: TRBV28; clone_size: .; j_call: TRBJ2-7; d_call: .; cdr3_aa: CASSSPRRGGDYEQYF; cdr3_nt: TGTGCCAGCAGTTCCCCCCGCCGCGGGGGCGATTACGAGCAGTACTTC
v_call: TRBV5-6; clone_size: .; j_call: TRBJ1-2; d_call: .; cdr3_aa: CASSLVQKPNYGYTF; cdr3_nt: TGTGCCAGCAGCTTGGTTCAGAAACCTAACTATGGCTACACCTTC